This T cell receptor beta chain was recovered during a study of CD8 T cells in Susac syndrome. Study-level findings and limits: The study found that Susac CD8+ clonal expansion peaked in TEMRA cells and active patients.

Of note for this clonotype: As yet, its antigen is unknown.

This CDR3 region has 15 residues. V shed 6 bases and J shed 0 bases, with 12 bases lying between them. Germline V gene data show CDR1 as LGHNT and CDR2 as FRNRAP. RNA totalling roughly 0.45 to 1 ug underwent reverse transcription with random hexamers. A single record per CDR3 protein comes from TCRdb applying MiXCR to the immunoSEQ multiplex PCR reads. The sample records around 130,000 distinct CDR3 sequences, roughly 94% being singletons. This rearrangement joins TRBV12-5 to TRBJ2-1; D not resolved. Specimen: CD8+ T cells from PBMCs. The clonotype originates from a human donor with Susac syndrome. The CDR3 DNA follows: TGTGCTAGTGGGCTCAGCCGTAGCTCCTACAATGAGCAGTTCTTC. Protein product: CASGLSRSSYNEQFF.